These 25 T cell receptor beta chains were sequenced from one sample in a study of neurological immune-mediated disorders (dated by TCRdb to between 2018 and 2021). Library prep was done by 5' RACE. The sequencing machine was an Illumina HiSeq 2500. TCRdb ran its own pipeline on the public reads, namely fastp trimming at Q25 and MiXCR clone calling, and kept in-frame beta chains. Rows with one shared CDR3 protein collapse into an entry with the most common genes and DNA. For this sample the table gives roughly 56,000 distinct CDR3 sequences, of which around 10% were detected only once. The ten biggest clones cover 1.8% of the sample. Material: PBMCs. The receptors shown here come from a man aged 55-75 years in good health.

This clonotype was seen many times. V is TRBV27 and J is TRBJ1-3; a possible D gene is TRBD1 (5 bases). CDR3 length equals 14 residues. Between the trimmed V and J ends, which lost 2 bases and 3 bases, there was a span of 8 bases. Germline V gene sequence: CDR1 MNHEY, CDR2 SMNVEV (reference sequence). CDR3 sequence: CASSLGRGGNTIYF. The CDR3 coding sequence is TGTGCCAGCAGTTTAGGGAGGGGTGGAAACACCATATATTTT.

This clonotype was counted a few times. The V call is TRBV29-1, the J call TRBJ1-1; 8 bases align to TRBD1. CDR1 is SQVTM and CDR2 is ANQGSEA in the germline V gene. This CDR3 is built from 16 residues. Trimming at V came to 6 bases and at J to 0 bases, leaving 12 bases not matched to a gene. The CDR3 region is CSVRAAGGLMNTEAFF. The CDR3 DNA is TGCAGCGTACGTGCGGCAGGGGGCTTGATGAACACTGAAGCTTTCTTT. The variable domain in full, completed from reference TRBV29-1 and TRBJ1-1, reads SAVISQKPSRDICQRGTSLTIQCQVDSQVTMMFWYRQQPGQSLTLIATANQGSEATYESGFVIDKFPISRPNLTFSTLTVSNMSPEDSSIYLCSVRAAGGLMNTEAFFGQGTRLTVV.

The V and J genes are TRBV6-2 or TRBV6-3 and TRBJ2-1; no firm D call. CDR1 and CDR2 (germline): MNHEY, SVGEGT. CDR3 size: 14 residues. Trimming took 3 bases from V and 7 from J, leaving 13 bases between them. CDR3 amino acids: CASSYVQRWNEQFF. CDR3 coding DNA: TGTGCCAGCAGTTATGTTCAAAGGTGGAATGAGCAGTTCTTC.

This clonotype was detected many times. J is TRBJ2-3 and V is TRBV7-2; perhaps TRBD2 as D (5 bases). The V end was cut by 10 bases, the J end by 1 base, with 18 bases between. Germline loops: CDR1 SGHTA, CDR2 FQGNSA. This CDR3 has 15 residues. Here the CDR3 DNA reads TGTGCCATAAGCGGCTTTACTTCTGGCACAGATACGCAGTATTTT. Translating gives CAISGFTSGTDTQYF.

This clonotype showed up many times. V gene TRBV29-1 combines with J gene TRBJ2-1; D is unclear. Germline lookup yields CDR1 SQVTM and CDR2 ANQGSEA. V lost 7 bases and J 0 bases, leaving 13 bases between the germline ends. This CDR3 is 14 amino acids long. CDR3 sequence: CSAVTTSSYNEQFF. In DNA, the CDR3 is TGCAGCGCCGTAACCACGAGCTCCTACAATGAGCAGTTCTTC.

This clonotype was seen repeatedly, ten times or more. V and J are TRBV20-1 and TRBJ2-1; weak D call: TRBD1 (6 bases). Trimming pared 4 bases from V and 6 bases from J, leaving 16 bases between. The germline V gene has CDR1 DFQATT and CDR2 SNEGSKA (reference sequence). CDR3 length: 14 residues. CDR3 nucleotide sequence: TGCAGTGCTATTCCGGGACAAACCTTCAATGAGCAGTTCTTC. This encodes CSAIPGQTFNEQFF.

There are many counts of this clonotype. This chain joins TRBV9 and TRBJ2-2; D gene uncertain. Germline CDR1 and CDR2: SGDLS and YYNGEE. The V and J ends lost 2 bases and 4 bases respectively, with 9 bases between them. This CDR3 is built from 14 residues. The CDR3 loop is CASSVSSGTGELFF. The CDR3 DNA sequence: TGTGCCAGCAGCGTCTCAAGTGGCACCGGGGAGCTGTTTTTT.

The chain couples TRBV7-6 to TRBJ1-5; 8 bases fit TRBD1. In germline, CDR1 is SGHVS, CDR2 FNYEAQ. This CDR3 region has 15 residues. Trimming took 4 bases from V and 6 from J; bases not matched to a gene: 8. The DNA of the CDR3 is TGTGCCAGCAGCTCGACAGGGGATGGGGTTCAGCCCCAGCATTTT. Translated, it gives CASSSTGDGVQPQHF. Filled out from reference TRBV7-6 and TRBJ1-5, the complete variable domain reads GAGVSQSPRYKVTKRGQDVALRCDPISGHVSLYWYRQALGQGPEFLTYFNYEAQQDKSGLPNDRFSAERPEGSISTLTIQRTEQRDSAMYRCASSSTGDGVQPQHFGDGTRLSIL.

This clonotype was seen many times. The chain carries TRBV28 and TRBJ2-2; no clear D. The CDR3 sequence is 13 residues long. Trimming pared 2 bases from V and 6 bases from J, leaving 7 bases between. The germline V gene has CDR1 MDHEN and CDR2 SYDVKM. The CDR3 loop reads CASSLSSSGELFF. In DNA form, the CDR3 reads TGTGCCAGCAGTTTAAGCAGCTCCGGGGAGCTGTTTTTT.

This clonotype was recorded many times. The V call is TRBV5-1, the J call TRBJ2-2, with D maybe TRBD1 (5 bases). Germline assignment: CDR1 SGHRS and CDR2 YFSETQ. The CDR3 is 16 amino acids. V lost 0 bases and J 4 bases, leaving 13 bases between the germline ends. CDR3 bases: TGCGCCAGCAGCTTGGTTCTGCAGGGTGTCACCGGGGAGCTGTTTTTT. Its protein product is CASSLVLQGVTGELFF.

The sample holds many counts of this clonotype. This chain links TRBV6-6 with TRBJ2-5, with 7 nucleotides matching TRBD1. Germline CDR1 is MNHNY and CDR2 is SVGAGI (reference sequence). The junction had 6 bases not matched to a gene; V was cut back by 7 bases and J by 4 bases. This CDR3 has 13 residues. CDR3 amino acids: CASTPTGIETQYF. The CDR3 region has the DNA TGTGCCAGCACACCGACAGGGATAGAGACCCAGTACTTC.

The chain is built from TRBV6-6 and TRBJ2-1; 7 bases match TRBD2. Germline V gives CDR1 MNHNY, CDR2 SVGAGI (reference sequence). V gave up 6 bases and J gave up 8 bases; unmatched junction bases: 10. This CDR3 region has 14 residues. This CDR3 reads CASRELGGGDEQFF. The CDR3 coding sequence is TGTGCCAGCAGGGAGTTGGGTGGGGGGGATGAGCAGTTCTTC.

A remark on this clonotype: Just one base apart from a much larger clone, this may be a read error. This chain joins TRBV20-1 and TRBJ2-5; a possible D gene is TRBD2 (5 bases). With 4 bases removed from V and 4 bases from J, the gap between germline ends came to 10 bases. Germline V lookup: CDR1 DFQATT, CDR2 SNEGSKA (reference sequence). The CDR3 runs 12 residues. The CDR3 loop reads CSAKEVLETQYF. DNA for the CDR3: TGCAGTGCTAAGGAGGTCCTAGAGACCCAGTACTTC.

This clonotype was found many times. The J gene is TRBJ1-1, the V gene TRBV7-2; D uncertain. The CDR3 spans 14 residues. Trimming took off 1 base at V and 1 base at J, with 7 bases between the two ends. Germline V CDR1 and CDR2: SGHTA, FQGNSA. CDR3 region: CASSLEQRNTEAFF. CDR3 in DNA: TGTGCCAGCAGCTTAGAACAGAGGAACACTGAAGCTTTCTTT. Complete variable domain (other parts from reference TRBV7-2 and TRBJ1-1): GAGVSQSPSNKVTEKGKDVELRCDPISGHTALYWYRQSLGQGLEFLIYFQGNSAPDKSGLPSDRFSAERTGGSVSTLTIQRTQQEDSAVYLCASSLEQRNTEAFFGQGTRLTVV.

Ten or more counts support this clonotype. This sequence joins TRBV6-6 and TRBJ2-3; TRBD1 matches 10 bases. With 0 bases clipped from V and 4 bases from J, the junction kept 4 bases outside the gene matches. Germline V lookup: CDR1 MNHNY, CDR2 SVGAGI (reference sequence). The CDR3 has 16 residues. In DNA form, the CDR3 reads TGTGCCAGCAGTTACTCGAGGACAGGGGGGGCAGATACGCAGTATTTT. Amino acid sequence: CASSYSRTGGADTQYF.

This clonotype was found once. This may be a read error, as it is one base from a much larger clone. The chain joins TRBV6-2 or TRBV6-3 to TRBJ1-6; tentatively, D is TRBD1 (6 bases). The CDR3 runs to 14 residues. The germline gives CDR1 MNHEY, CDR2 SVGEGT. CDR3 amino acids: CASSFTGTNSHLHF. CDR3 bases: TGTGCCAGCAGTTTCACAGGGACCAATTCACACCTCCACTTT.

This clonotype was recorded many times. The chain joins TRBV5-1 to TRBJ1-5; no clear D. Germline CDR1 and CDR2: SGHRS and YFSETQ. The V gene lost 0 bases and the J gene lost 11 bases, with 18 bases spanning the gap. CDR3 length: 15 amino acids. The DNA of the CDR3 is TGCGCCAGCAGCTTGGGGACTAATCCTTTCATGTCCCAGCATTTT. Its translation: CASSLGTNPFMSQHF.

This clonotype was counted at least ten times. This chain links TRBV6-6 with TRBJ1-2; no reliable D call. Germline CDR1 is MNHNY and CDR2 is SVGAGI (reference sequence). V was cut by 4 bases and J by 6 bases, with 9 bases left in between. The CDR3 has 12 residues. This CDR3 is CASSLEYDGYTF. CDR3 DNA sequence: TGTGCCAGCAGTTTAGAATACGATGGCTACACCTTC.

The CDR3, as DNA: TGTGCCAGCAGGTTCGGGGGAAACACTGAAGCTTTCTTT. Its protein is CASRFGGNTEAFF. V gene TRBV12-3 or TRBV12-4 combines with J gene TRBJ1-1; possibly TRBD1 for D (5 bases). V was clipped by 6 bases and J by 2 bases, with 10 bases between them. The CDR3 has 13 amino acids.

Comment on this clonotype: At one of its ends the junction is not consistent with the germline gene, which may arise from a read error. This chain connects TRBV27 to TRBJ1-5, with D perhaps TRBD1 (5 bases). CDR1 and CDR2 from the germline V gene are MNHEY and SMNVEV (reference sequence). The CDR3 extends over 14 amino acids. CDR3 residues: CASSLRGEGETQHF. The DNA of the CDR3 is TGTGCTAGCAGTTTAAGGGGCGAGGGAGAGACCCAGCATTTT.

A note on this clonotype: At one boundary the junction diverges from the germline segment, which might be a read error. This chain connects TRBV20-1 to TRBJ1-1; D is uncertain. This CDR3 contains 13 residues. CDR1 is DFQATT and CDR2 is SNEGSKA in the germline V gene (reference sequence). The CDR3 reads CSAQTALNTEVFF. Written as DNA, the CDR3 is TGCAGTGCTCAAACTGCCCTGAACACTGAAGTTTTCTTT.

This clonotype was detected ten times or more. The rearrangement uses TRBV7-2 and TRBJ2-7; 8 bases align to TRBD1. The V and J ends lost 4 bases and 3 bases, in that order; junction bases with no gene match: 8. CDR1 is SGHTA and CDR2 is FQGNSA in the germline V gene. This CDR3 has 15 amino acids. DNA for the CDR3: TGTGCCAGCAGCTCCCCGGACAGGGCAAACTACGAGCAGTACTTC. Translation gives CASSSPDRANYEQYF.

Details on this clonotype: Germline and junction disagree at one end, which may indicate a read error. The chain couples TRBV2 to TRBJ2-1; 12 bases align to TRBD2. Germline V CDR1 and CDR2: SNHLY, FYNNEI. CDR3 size: 15 residues. Here the CDR3 reads CASSPLAGGPYDQFF. In nucleotides, the CDR3 is TGTGCCAGCAGCCCACTAGCGGGGGGCCCCTATGACCAGTTCTTC. Full variable domain (remainder filled in from reference TRBV2 and TRBJ2-1): EPEVTQTPSHQVTQMGQEVILRCVPISNHLYFYWYRQILGQKVEFLVSFYNNEISEKSEIFDDQFSVERPDGSNFTLKIRSTKLEDSAMYFCASSPLAGGPYDQFFGPGTRLTVL.

This clonotype came up many times. The chain recombines TRBV12-3 or TRBV12-4 with TRBJ2-4; TRBD1 is a possible D gene (6 bases). V lost 6 bases to trimming and J lost 7 bases, with 10 bases between them. The CDR3 runs to 12 residues. The chain's CDR3 is CASSLGQNIQYF. The CDR3 DNA reads TGTGCCAGCAGCCTTGGACAGAACATTCAGTACTTC.

This clonotype was counted at least ten times. This chain uses TRBV18 with TRBJ2-2, with D possibly being TRBD2 (5 bases). CDR3 length: 14 amino acids. CDR1 is KGHSH, CDR2 LQKENI, per germline. Trimming stripped 2 bases from V and 6 bases from J, with 10 bases between. The CDR3 DNA follows: TGTGCCAGCTCACCAGATGGGAGTGCCGGGGAGCTGTTTTTT. This gives the protein CASSPDGSAGELFF.